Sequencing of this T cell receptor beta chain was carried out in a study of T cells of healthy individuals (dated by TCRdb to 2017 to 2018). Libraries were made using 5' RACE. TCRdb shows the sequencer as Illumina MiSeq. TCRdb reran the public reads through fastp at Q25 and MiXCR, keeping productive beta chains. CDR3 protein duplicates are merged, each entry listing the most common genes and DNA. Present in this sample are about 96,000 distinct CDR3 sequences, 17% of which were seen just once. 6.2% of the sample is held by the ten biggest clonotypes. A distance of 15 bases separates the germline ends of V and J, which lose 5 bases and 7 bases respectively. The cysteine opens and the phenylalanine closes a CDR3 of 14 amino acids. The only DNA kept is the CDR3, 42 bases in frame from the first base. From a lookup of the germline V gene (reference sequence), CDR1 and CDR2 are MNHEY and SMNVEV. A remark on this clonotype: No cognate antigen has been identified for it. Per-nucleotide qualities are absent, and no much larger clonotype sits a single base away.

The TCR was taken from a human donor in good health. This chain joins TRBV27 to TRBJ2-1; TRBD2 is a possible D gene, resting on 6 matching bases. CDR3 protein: CASSPWGLANEQFF. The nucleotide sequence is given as TGTGCCAGCAGTCCCTGGGGACTTGCTAATGAGCAGTTCTTC.